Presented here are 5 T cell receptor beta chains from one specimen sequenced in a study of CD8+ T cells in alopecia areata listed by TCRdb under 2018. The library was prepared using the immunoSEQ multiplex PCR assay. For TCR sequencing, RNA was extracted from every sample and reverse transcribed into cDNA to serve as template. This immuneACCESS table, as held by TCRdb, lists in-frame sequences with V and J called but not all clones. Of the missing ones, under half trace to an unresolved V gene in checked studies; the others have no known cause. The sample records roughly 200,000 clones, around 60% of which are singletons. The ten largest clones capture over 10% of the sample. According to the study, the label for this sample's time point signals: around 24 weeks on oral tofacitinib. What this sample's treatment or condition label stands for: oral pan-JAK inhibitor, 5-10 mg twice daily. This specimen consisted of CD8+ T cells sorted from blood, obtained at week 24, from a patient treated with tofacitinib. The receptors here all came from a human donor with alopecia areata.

The CDR3 DNA sequence: TGCAGCGTTGTGGGACAGGGAGCTTTCTTT. As protein: CSVVGQGAFF. The genes are TRBV29-1 and TRBJ1-1; 9 nucleotides align to TRBD1. Germline-derived CDR1 and CDR2 are SQVTM and ANQGSEA. The CDR3 sequence is 10 residues long. V lost 4 bases to trimming and J lost 10 bases; unmatched junction nucleotides: 1.

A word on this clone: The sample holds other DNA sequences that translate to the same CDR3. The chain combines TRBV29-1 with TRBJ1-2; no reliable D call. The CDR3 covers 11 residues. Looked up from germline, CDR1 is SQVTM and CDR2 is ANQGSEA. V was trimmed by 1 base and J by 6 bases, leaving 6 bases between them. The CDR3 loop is CSVEVRNGYTF. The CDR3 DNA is TGCAGCGTTGAAGTCCGGAATGGCTACACCTTC.

CDR3 in DNA: TGTGCCTGTTTTATCGGGGCCGGCACAGATACGCAGTATTTT. Amino acids: CACFIGAGTDTQYF. This rearrangement joins TRBV2 to TRBJ2-3, with D possibly being TRBD1 or TRBD2 (5 bases each). Germline CDR1 and CDR2: SNHLY and FYNNEI. This CDR3 is 14 amino acids long. The V end lost 11 bases, the J end lost 1 base, and 16 bases lay between the germline ends. Full variable domain (outside the CDR3, taken from reference TRBV2 and TRBJ2-3): EPEVTQTPSHQVTQMGQEVILRCVPISNHLYFYWYRQILGQKVEFLVSFYNNEISEKSEIFDDQFSVERPDGSNFTLKIRSTKLEDSAMYFCACFIGAGTDTQYFGPGTRLTVL.

The CDR3, as DNA: TGTGCCAGCAGCTCAGTGGCCTATCCAGAACGCGGCTATGGCTACACCTTC. It specifies CASSSVAYPERGYGYTF. J is TRBJ1-2 and V is TRBV7-2, with D hard to call. Germline CDR1 SGHTA, CDR2 FQGNSA. The V end lost 4 bases, the J end lost 4 bases, and 22 bases lay between the germline ends. The CDR3 runs to 17 residues.

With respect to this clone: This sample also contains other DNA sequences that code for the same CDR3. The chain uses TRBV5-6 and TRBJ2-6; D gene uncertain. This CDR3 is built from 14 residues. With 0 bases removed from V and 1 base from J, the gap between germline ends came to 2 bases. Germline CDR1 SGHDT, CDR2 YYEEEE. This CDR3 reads CASSLGSGANVLTF. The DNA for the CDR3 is TGTGCCAGCAGCTTGGGTTCTGGGGCCAACGTCCTGACTTTC.